This TCR beta chain was identified during a study of blood T cell repertoires in COVID-19. Some clones are missing from TCRdb's copy, which holds only in-frame ones; the method was immunoSEQ multiplex PCR. Of about 270,000 clones in the sample, roughly nine tenths are singletons; the top ten hold roughly 1.8%. The study drew participants aged 18 to 89 years from approximately 25 US areas. Before being deemed recovered, Cohort 3 donors had two negative PCRs, clearance, or symptom resolution. This TCR was recovered from a woman aged 60-75 years who had recovered from COVID-19. Sequenced sample: PBMCs or T cells enriched from blood (not recorded which).

The DNA of the CDR3 is TGCGCCAGCAGCCTCTCTAAGAGGGAAGAGACCCAGTACTTC. Translating it yields CASSLSKREETQYF. The chain is built from TRBV5-1 and TRBJ2-5; TRBD2 might be the D (5 bases). The CDR3 consists of 14 residues. Germline values: CDR1 SGHRS, CDR2 YFSETQ. V was cut by 4 bases and J by 3 bases, with 13 bases left in between. Supplemented by reference TRBV5-1 and TRBJ2-5, the full variable domain reads KAGVTQTPRYLIKTRGQQVTLSCSPISGHRSVSWYQQTPGQGLQFLFEYFSETQRNKGNFPGRFSGRQFSNSRSEMNVSTLELGDSALYLCASSLSKREETQYFGPGTRLLVL.